This TCR beta chain was obtained from a study of tumor-infiltrating lymphocytes in oesophageal squamous cell carcinoma. The germline gives CDR1 SGHTA, CDR2 FQGNSA. The CDR3 loop spans 17 amino acids. V lost 0 bases to trimming and J lost 4 bases; unmatched junction nucleotides: 7. Via MiXCR, TCRdb re-called the PCR reads, giving one row per CDR3 protein. The sample has almost 20,000 distinct CDR3 sequences, approximately 40% seen once. The sample consisted of esophageal tumor tissue. The origin of this receptor is a male donor with esophageal squamous cell carcinoma. The J gene is TRBJ2-7, the V gene TRBV7-2; 12 positions agree with TRBD2. CDR3 in amino acids: CASSLAGTSGFQYEQYF. DNA for the CDR3: TGTGCCAGCAGCTTAGCTGGGACTAGCGGGTTTCAGTACGAGCAGTACTTC.